Presented here are 5 T cell receptor beta chains from one specimen sequenced in a study of blood T cell repertoires in COVID-19. Assay used: immunoSEQ multiplex PCR; TCRdb lists only in-frame clones, some missing. The sample lists a few hundred thousand clones, about 85% occurring once. The sample was peripheral blood. The origin of the receptors is a woman in her 50s with active or convalescent COVID-19.

The gene calls are TRBV7-9 and TRBJ2-1, with 8 bases lining up with TRBD1. V lost 5 bases and J lost 7; bases outside the gene matches: 10. Germline values: CDR1 SEHNR, CDR2 FQNEAQ (reference sequence). The CDR3 runs to 15 residues. CDR3 sequence reads: CASSPGQGNLNEQFF. The CDR3 bases are TGTGCCAGCAGCCCAGGACAGGGTAATTTAAATGAGCAGTTCTTC.

The chain employs TRBV2 and TRBJ2-3, with 8 bases that match TRBD2. V gave up 6 bases and J gave up 5 bases; unmatched junction bases: 13. The CDR3 spans 16 residues. In germline, CDR1 is SNHLY, CDR2 FYNNEI. Here the CDR3 DNA reads TGTGCCAGCAGGGGGGGAGCGGGAGATTGGGGAGATACGCAGTATTTT. It encodes CASRGGAGDWGDTQYF.

This rearrangement joins TRBV10-3 to TRBJ2-1; weak D call: TRBD1 (6 bases). V lost 1 base to trimming and J lost 8 bases, with 21 bases between them. Looked up from germline, CDR1 is ENHRY and CDR2 is SYGVKD. The CDR3 is made up of 17 amino acids. The CDR3 DNA follows: TGTGCCATCAGTGAGTTTGGGGGATCCAGGGACAACTATGAGCAGTTCTTC. Translation gives CAISEFGGSRDNYEQFF.

V usage is TRBV5-1 and J usage is TRBJ2-1; 9 positions agree with TRBD2. The junction had 7 bases not matched to a gene; V was cut back by 1 base and J by 8 bases. CDR3 length: 15 amino acids. CDR1 SGHRS and CDR2 YFSETQ come from the germline V gene. The DNA for the CDR3 is TGCGCCAGCAGCTTGTTAGCGGGAGCTATCGATGAGCAGTTCTTC. This sequence encodes CASSLLAGAIDEQFF.

This clone showed up just a few times. This chain joins TRBV7-8 and TRBJ1-3; 9 bases align to TRBD1. The CDR3 extends over 16 amino acids. Germline assignment: CDR1 SGHVS and CDR2 FQNEAQ. V was pared by 1 base and J by 3 bases, with 4 bases of the junction left unmatched. Written as DNA, the CDR3 is TGTGCCAGCAGCTTAGGGACAGGGGTATTTGGAAACACCATATATTTT. This codes for CASSLGTGVFGNTIYF.